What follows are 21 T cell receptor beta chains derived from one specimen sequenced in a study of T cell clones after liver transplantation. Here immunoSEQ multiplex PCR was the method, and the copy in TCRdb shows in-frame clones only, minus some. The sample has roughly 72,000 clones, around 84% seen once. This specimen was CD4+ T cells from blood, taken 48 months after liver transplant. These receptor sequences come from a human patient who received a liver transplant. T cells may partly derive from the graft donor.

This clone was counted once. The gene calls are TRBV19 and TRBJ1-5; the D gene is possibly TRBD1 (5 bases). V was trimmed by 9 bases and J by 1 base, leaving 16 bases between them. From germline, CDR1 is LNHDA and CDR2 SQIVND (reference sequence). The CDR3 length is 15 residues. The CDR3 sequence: CASGGARRSNQPQHF. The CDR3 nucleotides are TGTGCCAGCGGCGGGGCCCGCCGAAGCAATCAGCCCCAGCATTTT.

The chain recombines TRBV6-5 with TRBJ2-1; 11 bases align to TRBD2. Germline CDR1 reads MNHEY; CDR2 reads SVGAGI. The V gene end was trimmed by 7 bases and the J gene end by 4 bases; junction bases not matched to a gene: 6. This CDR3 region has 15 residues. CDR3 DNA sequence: TGTGCCAGCACCGTAGCGGGAGGGAGGTACAATGAGCAGTTCTTC. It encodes CASTVAGGRYNEQFF.

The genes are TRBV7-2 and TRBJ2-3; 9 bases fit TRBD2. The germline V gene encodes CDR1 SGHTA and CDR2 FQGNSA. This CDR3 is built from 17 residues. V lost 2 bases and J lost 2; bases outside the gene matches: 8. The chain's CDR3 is CASSLQAGGPVTDTQYF. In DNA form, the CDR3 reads TGTGCCAGCAGCTTACAGGCGGGAGGGCCGGTCACAGATACGCAGTATTTT.

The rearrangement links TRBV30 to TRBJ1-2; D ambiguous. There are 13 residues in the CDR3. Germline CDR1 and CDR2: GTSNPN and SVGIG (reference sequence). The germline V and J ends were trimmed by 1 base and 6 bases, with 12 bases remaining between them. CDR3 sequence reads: CAWSARTGDGYTF. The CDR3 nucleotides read TGTGCCTGGAGTGCGCGAACGGGTGATGGCTACACCTTC.

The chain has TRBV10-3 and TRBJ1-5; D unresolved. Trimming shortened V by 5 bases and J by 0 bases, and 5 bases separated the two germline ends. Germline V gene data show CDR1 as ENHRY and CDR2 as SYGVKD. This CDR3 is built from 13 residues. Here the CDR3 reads CAISYDSNQPQHF. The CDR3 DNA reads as TGTGCCATCAGTTATGATAGCAATCAGCCCCAGCATTTT.

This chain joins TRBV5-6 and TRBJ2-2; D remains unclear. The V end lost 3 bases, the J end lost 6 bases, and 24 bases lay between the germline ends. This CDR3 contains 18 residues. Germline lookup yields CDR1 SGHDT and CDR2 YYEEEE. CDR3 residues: CASSSVVGKGSRAGELFF. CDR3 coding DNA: TGTGCCAGCAGCTCGGTGGTGGGGAAAGGGTCACGAGCCGGGGAGCTGTTTTTT.

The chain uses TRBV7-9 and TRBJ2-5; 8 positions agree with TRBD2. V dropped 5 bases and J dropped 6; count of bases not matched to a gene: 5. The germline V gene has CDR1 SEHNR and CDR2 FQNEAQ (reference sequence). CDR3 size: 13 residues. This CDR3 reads CASSIRTSQTQYF. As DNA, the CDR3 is TGTGCCAGCAGCATACGGACTAGCCAGACCCAGTACTTC.

Here the CDR3 DNA reads TGTGCCAGCGCGAATCGACTAGCGGGGAACAATGAGCAGTTCTTC. Its translation is CASANRLAGNNEQFF. J is TRBJ2-1 and V is TRBV7-6; 11 bases align to TRBD2. The CDR3 is made up of 15 amino acids. Germline V gives CDR1 SGHVS, CDR2 FNYEAQ. Unmatched junction bases numbered 8, after V lost 8 bases and J lost 5 bases.

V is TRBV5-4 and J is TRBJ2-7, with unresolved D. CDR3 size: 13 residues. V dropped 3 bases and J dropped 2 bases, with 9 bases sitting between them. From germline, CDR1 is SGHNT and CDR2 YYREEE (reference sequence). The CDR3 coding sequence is TGTGCCAGCAGCTCGTCCAAAGCCTACGAGCAGTACTTC. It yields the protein CASSSSKAYEQYF. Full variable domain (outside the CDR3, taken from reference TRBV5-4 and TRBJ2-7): ETGVTQSPTHLIKTRGQQVTLRCSSQSGHNTVSWYQQALGQGPQFIFQYYREEENGRGNFPPRFSGLQFPNYSSELNVNALELDDSALYLCASSSSKAYEQYFGPGTRLTVT.

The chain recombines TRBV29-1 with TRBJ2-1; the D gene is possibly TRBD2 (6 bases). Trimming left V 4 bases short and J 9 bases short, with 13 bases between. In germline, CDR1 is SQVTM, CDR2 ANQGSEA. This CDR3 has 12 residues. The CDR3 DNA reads TGCAGCGTTGCGGGGAGGTCCGGTGAGCAGTTCTTC. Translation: CSVAGRSGEQFF.

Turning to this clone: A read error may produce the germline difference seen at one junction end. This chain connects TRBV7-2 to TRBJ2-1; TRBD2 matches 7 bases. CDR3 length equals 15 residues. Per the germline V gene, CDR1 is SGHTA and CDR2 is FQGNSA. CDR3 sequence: CASSVSREEASGRIF. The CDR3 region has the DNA TGTGCCAGCAGCGTTAGCCGGGAGGAGGCCAGTGGGAGGATCTTC.

DNA for the CDR3: TGTGCCAGTAGTATAAGGGCGAGGACTAGCGGAGAGGAGCAAGAGACCCAGTACTTC. Protein product: CASSIRARTSGEEQETQYF. The chain is built from TRBV19 and TRBJ2-5; 10 bases match TRBD2. V trimming: 2 bases; J trimming: 2 bases; junction bases outside the gene matches: 14. The CDR3 has 19 residues. Germline V gives CDR1 LNHDA, CDR2 SQIVND (reference sequence).

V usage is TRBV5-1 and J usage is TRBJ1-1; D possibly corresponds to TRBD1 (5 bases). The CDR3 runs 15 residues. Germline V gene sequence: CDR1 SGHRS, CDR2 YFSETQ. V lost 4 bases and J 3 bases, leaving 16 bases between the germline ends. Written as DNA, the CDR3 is TGCGCCAGCAGCCCCAGGGTTGGGGTGGACACTGAAGCTTTCTTT. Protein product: CASSPRVGVDTEAFF.

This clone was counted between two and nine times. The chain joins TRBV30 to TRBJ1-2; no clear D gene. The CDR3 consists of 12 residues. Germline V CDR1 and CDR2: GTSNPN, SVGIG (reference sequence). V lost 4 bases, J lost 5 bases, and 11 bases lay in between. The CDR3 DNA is TGTGCCTGGACCGTTGGGCGGTATGGCTACACCTTC. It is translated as CAWTVGRYGYTF. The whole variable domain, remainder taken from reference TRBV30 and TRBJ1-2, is SQTIHQWPATLVQPVGSPLSLECTVEGTSNPNLYWYRQAAGRGLQLLFYSVGIGQISSEVPQNLSASRPQDRQFILSSKKLLLSDSGFYLCAWTVGRYGYTFGSGTRLTVV.

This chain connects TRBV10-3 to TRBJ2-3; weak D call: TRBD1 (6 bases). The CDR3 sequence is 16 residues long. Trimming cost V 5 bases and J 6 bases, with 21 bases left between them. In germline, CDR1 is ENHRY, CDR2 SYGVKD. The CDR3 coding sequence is TGTGCCATCAGTTCAAGACAGGCAAGCCTGTCCGATACGCAGTATTTT. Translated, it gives CAISSRQASLSDTQYF.

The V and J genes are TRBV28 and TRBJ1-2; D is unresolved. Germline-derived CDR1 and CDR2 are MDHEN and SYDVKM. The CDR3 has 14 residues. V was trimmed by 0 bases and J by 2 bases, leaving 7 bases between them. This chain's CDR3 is CASSLWQDNYGYTF. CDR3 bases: TGTGCCAGCAGTTTATGGCAGGACAACTATGGCTACACCTTC.

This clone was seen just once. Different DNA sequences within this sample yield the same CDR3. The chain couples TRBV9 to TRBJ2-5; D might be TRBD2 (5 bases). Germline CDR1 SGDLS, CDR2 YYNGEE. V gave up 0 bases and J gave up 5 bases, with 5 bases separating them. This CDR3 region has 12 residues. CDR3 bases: TGTGCCAGCAGCGTAGCGGGGGAGACCCAGTACTTC. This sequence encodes CASSVAGETQYF.

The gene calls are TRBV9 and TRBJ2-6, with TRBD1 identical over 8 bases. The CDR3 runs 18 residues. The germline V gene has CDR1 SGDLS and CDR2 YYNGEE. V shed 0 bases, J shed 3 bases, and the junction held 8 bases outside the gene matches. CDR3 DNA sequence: TGTGCCAGCAGCGTAGCTAAGACAGGGGCCGGTGGGGCCAACGTCCTGACTTTC. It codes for CASSVAKTGAGGANVLTF.

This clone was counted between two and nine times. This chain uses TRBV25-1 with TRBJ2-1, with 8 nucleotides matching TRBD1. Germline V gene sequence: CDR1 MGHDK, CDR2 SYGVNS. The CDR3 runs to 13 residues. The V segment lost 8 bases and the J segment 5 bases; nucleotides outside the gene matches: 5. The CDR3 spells CASGRQGNNEQFF. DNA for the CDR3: TGTGCCAGCGGAAGACAGGGGAACAATGAGCAGTTCTTC.

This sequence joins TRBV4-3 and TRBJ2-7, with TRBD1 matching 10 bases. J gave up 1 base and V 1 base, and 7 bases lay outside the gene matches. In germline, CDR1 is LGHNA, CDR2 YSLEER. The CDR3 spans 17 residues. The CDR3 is CASSQAVGQGESYEQYF. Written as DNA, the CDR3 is TGCGCCAGCAGCCAAGCAGTCGGACAGGGGGAATCCTACGAGCAGTACTTC.

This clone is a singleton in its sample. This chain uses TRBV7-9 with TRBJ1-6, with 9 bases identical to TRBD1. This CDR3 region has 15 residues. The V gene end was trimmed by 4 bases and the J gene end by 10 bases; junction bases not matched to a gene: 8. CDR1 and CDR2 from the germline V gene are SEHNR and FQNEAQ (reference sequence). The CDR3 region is CASSSRGDRASPLHF. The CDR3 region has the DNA TGTGCCAGCAGCTCCCGGGGGGACAGGGCCTCACCCCTCCACTTT.